The 8 T cell receptor beta chains below come from one sample, sequenced in a study of regulatory T cells in long-lasting Graves disease. The time point denotes: newly diagnosed GD, antithyroid drugs for less than 3 months. There was RNA extracted from PBMCs, and the TCR library was made from it. The authors built TCR beta libraries using iRepertoire HTBI primers and Arm-PCR of CDR3 regions. In TCRdb, the multiplex PCR reads were re-called with MiXCR into one record per CDR3 protein. The sample holds hundreds of thousands of distinct CDR3 sequences; over 14% are singletons and the top ten take roughly 8%. These same data were also listed under a study on T cells in Graves' hyperthyroidism and ophthalmopathy.

This specimen was peripheral blood mononuclear cells (PBMCs), taken at new diagnosis, from a patient treated with antithyroid drugs. Receptors were obtained from a woman in her thirties or forties with Graves disease.

This clonotype turned up a few times. The V gene is TRBV20-1, the J gene TRBJ2-1; 16 nucleotides agree with TRBD2. The CDR3 contains 17 residues. Germline V gives CDR1 DFQATT, CDR2 SNEGSKA (reference sequence). V dropped 4 bases and J dropped 4; count of bases not matched to a gene: 7. The CDR3: CSATGTSGRALYNEQFF. The CDR3 bases are TGCAGTGCTACCGGGACTAGCGGGAGGGCCCTATACAATGAGCAGTTCTTC.

On this clonotype: A much larger clone lies one base from this, so it may be a read error. V gene TRBV7-2 combines with J gene TRBJ2-7, with TRBD2 matching 8 bases. J gave up 8 bases and V 6 bases, and 15 bases lay outside the gene matches. CDR1 SGHTA and CDR2 FQGNSA come from the germline V gene. The CDR3 totals 15 residues. DNA for the CDR3: TGTGCCAGCAGTCCTGGGTCCGCGGGAGGTGGCCAGCAGTACTTC. This gives the protein CASSPGSAGGGQQYF.

This clonotype was recorded at least ten times. This chain connects TRBV20-1 to TRBJ1-6, with TRBD1 matching over 7 bases. The germline gives CDR1 DFQATT, CDR2 SNEGSKA (reference sequence). J was trimmed by 7 bases and V by 1 base; bases with no gene match: 7. The CDR3 is 15 amino acids. As DNA, the CDR3 is TGCAGTGCTAGAGTAGGAGGGGGCGTCAATTCACCCCTCCACTTT. Protein sequence: CSARVGGGVNSPLHF.

This clonotype was counted between two and nine times. The V gene is TRBV9, the J gene TRBJ1-2, with D possibly being TRBD1 (6 bases). Germline V CDR1 and CDR2: SGDLS, YYNGEE. There are 14 residues in the CDR3. V dropped 0 bases and J dropped 5 bases, with 11 bases sitting between them. This CDR3 is CASSVEPGVYGYTF. In DNA, the CDR3 is TGTGCCAGCAGCGTAGAGCCAGGGGTTTATGGCTACACCTTC. Combining the CDR3 with reference TRBV9 and TRBJ1-2 gives the whole variable domain DSGVTQTPKHLITATGQRVTLRCSPRSGDLSVYWYQQSLDQGLQFLIQYYNGEERAKGNILERFSAQQFPDLHSELNLSSLELGDSALYFCASSVEPGVYGYTFGSGTRLTVV.

Here the CDR3 reads CASSPIEAQPNTEAFF. The CDR3, as DNA: TGTGCCAGCAGCCCTATCGAGGCGCAGCCGAACACTGAAGCTTTCTTT. J is TRBJ1-1 and V is TRBV7-2, with D hard to call. CDR1 and CDR2 (germline): SGHTA, FQGNSA. The V end was cut by 5 bases, the J end by 1 base, with 17 bases between. The CDR3 totals 16 residues.

This clonotype has a handful of counts. In DNA, the CDR3 is TGTGCCAGCAGCCAAGATGGGAGGAGGTGGACTGAAGCTTTCTTT. Encoded protein: CASSQDGRRWTEAFF. V is TRBV9 and J is TRBJ1-1; D is uncertain. This CDR3 is built from 15 residues. Trimming removed 4 bases at V and 5 bases at J, with 18 bases between. Looked up from germline, CDR1 is SGDLS and CDR2 is YYNGEE.

This clonotype has a count of ten or more. The gene calls are TRBV12-3 or TRBV12-4 and TRBJ1-5; 8 nucleotides align to TRBD1. After removal of 7 bases from V and 1 base from J, the junction contained 6 bases not matched to a gene. This CDR3 has 15 residues. The CDR3 here is CASKLQGDSNQPQHF. The CDR3 region has the DNA TGTGCCAGCAAACTACAGGGGGACAGCAATCAGCCCCAGCATTTT.

This clonotype occurred a few times. This chain joins TRBV20-1 and TRBJ2-1; D is perhaps TRBD1 or TRBD2 (5 bases each). Germline V CDR1 and CDR2: DFQATT, SNEGSKA (reference sequence). CDR3 length equals 13 residues. Trimming shortened V by 3 bases and J by 8 bases, and 14 bases separated the two germline ends. CDR3 amino acids: CSASGKGLDEQFF. The CDR3, as DNA: TGCAGTGCTAGCGGGAAGGGGTTAGATGAGCAGTTCTTC.